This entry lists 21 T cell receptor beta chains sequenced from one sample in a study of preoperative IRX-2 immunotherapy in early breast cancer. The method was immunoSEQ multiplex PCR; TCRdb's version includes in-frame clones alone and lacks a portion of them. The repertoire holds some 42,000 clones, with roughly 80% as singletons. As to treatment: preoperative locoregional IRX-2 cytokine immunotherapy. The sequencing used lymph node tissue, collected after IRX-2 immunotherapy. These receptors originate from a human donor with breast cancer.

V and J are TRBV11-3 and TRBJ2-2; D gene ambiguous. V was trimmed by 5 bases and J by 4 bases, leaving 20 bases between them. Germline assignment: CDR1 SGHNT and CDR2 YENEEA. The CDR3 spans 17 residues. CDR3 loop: CASSPPAKGPVTGELFF. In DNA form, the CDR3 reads TGTGCCAGCAGCCCCCCCGCCAAGGGTCCGGTCACCGGGGAGCTGTTTTTT.

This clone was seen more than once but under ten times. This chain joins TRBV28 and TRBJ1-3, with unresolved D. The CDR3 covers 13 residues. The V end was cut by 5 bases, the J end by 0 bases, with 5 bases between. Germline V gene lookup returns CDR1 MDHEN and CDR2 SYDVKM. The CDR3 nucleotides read TGTGCCAGCAGTCTAGACTCTGGAAACACCATATATTTT. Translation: CASSLDSGNTIYF.

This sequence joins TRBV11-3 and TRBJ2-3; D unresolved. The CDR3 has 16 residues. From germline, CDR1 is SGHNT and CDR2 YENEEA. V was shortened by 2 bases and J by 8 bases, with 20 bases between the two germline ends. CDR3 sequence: CASSLRERLPWGTQYF. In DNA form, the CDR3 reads TGTGCCAGCAGCTTAAGGGAACGTCTGCCTTGGGGTACGCAGTATTTT.

Here the CDR3 DNA reads TGCAGCGTTGAAGGGGACCTCTACGAGCAGTACTTC. Its protein product is CSVEGDLYEQYF. The chain combines TRBV29-1 with TRBJ2-7; D tentatively reads TRBD1 or TRBD2 (5 bases each). V was trimmed by 1 base and J by 3 bases, leaving 7 bases between them. The CDR3 runs to 12 residues. The germline gives CDR1 SQVTM, CDR2 ANQGSEA.

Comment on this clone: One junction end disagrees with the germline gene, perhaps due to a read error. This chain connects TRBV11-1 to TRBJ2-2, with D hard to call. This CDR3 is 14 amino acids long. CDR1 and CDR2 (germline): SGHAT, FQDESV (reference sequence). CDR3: CASSLSPWTGELFF. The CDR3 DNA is TGTGCTAGCAGCTTAAGCCCTTGGACCGGGGAGCTGTTTTTT.

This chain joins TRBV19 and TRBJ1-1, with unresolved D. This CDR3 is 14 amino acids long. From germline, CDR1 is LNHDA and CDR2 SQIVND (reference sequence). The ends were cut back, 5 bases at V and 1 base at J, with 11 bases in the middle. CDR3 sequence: CASSGEGGNTEAFF. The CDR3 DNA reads TGTGCCAGTAGTGGGGAAGGAGGGAACACTGAAGCTTTCTTT.

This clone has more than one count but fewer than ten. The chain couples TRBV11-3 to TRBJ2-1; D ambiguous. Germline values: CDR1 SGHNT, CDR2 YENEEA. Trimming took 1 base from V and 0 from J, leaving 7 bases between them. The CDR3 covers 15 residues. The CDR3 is CASSLVLNSYNEQFF. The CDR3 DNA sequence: TGTGCCAGCAGCTTAGTGCTGAACTCCTACAATGAGCAGTTCTTC.

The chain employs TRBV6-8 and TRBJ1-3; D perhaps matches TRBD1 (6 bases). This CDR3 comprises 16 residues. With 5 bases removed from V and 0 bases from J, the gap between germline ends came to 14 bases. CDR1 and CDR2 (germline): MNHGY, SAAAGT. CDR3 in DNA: TGTGCCAGCAGTAAATCGGGACACCTCTCTGGAAACACCATATATTTT. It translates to CASSKSGHLSGNTIYF.

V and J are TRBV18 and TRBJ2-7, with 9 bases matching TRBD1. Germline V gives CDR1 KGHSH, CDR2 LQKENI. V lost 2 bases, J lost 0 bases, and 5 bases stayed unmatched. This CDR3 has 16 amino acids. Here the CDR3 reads CASSPGTGPRSYEQYF. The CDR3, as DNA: TGTGCCAGCTCACCAGGGACAGGGCCCCGCTCCTACGAGCAGTACTTC.

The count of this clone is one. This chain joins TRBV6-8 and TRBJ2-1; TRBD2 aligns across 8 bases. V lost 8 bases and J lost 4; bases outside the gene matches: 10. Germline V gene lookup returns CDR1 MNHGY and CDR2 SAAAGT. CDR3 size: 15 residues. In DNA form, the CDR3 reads TGTGCCAGCCGGGAGCGGGGGCAAAGTTACAATGAGCAGTTCTTC. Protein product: CASRERGQSYNEQFF.

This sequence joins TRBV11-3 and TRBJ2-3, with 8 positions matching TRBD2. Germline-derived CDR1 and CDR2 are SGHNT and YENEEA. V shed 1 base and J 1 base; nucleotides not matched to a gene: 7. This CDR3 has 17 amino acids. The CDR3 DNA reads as TGTGCCAGCAGCTTAGTTTCGGGGGGGCGAGGCACAGATACGCAGTATTTT. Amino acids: CASSLVSGGRGTDTQYF.

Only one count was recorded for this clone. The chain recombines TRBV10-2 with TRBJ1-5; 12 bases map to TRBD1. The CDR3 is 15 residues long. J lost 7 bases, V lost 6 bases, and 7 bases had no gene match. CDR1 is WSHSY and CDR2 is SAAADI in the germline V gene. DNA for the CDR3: TGCGCCAGCAGCCTGGGACAGGGGGCACGGCAGCCCCAGCATTTT. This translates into CASSLGQGARQPQHF.

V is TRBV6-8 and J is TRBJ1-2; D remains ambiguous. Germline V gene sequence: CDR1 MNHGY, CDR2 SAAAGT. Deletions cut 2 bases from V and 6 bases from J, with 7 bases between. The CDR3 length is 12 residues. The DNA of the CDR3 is TGTGCCAGCAGTTACACGGGAGATGGCTACACCTTC. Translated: CASSYTGDGYTF.

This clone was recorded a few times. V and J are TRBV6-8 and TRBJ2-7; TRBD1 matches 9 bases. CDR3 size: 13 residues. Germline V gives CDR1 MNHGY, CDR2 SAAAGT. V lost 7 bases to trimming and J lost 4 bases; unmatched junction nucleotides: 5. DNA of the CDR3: TGTGCCAGCACACAGGGGGCGCCGTACGAGCAGTACTTC. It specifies CASTQGAPYEQYF.

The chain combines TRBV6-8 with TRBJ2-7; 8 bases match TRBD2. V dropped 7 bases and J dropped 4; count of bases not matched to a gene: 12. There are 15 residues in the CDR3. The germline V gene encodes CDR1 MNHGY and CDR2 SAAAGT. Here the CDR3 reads CASNNDGGAVYEQYF. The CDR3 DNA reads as TGTGCCAGCAACAACGACGGGGGGGCGGTGTACGAGCAGTACTTC.

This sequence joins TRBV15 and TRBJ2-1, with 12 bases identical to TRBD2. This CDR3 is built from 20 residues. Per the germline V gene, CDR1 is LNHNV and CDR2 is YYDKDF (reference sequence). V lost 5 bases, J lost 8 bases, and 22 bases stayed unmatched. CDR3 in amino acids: CATSLPLAGRSSGGAYEQFF. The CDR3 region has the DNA TGTGCCACCAGCCTCCCCCTGGCAGGGAGGTCTAGCGGGGGGGCCTATGAGCAGTTCTTC.

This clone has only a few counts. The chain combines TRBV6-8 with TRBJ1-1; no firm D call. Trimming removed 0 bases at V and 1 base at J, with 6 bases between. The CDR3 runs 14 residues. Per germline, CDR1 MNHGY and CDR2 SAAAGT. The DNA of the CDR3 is TGTGCCAGCAGTTACTCGCTGGGGAACACTGAAGCTTTCTTT. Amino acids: CASSYSLGNTEAFF.

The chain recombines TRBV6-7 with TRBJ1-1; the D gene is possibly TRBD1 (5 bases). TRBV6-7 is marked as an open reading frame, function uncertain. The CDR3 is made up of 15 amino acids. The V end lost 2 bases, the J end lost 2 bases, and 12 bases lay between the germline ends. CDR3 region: CASSYDRGGNTEAFF. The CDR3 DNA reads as TGTGCCAGCAGTTACGACCGTGGGGGAAACACTGAAGCTTTCTTT.

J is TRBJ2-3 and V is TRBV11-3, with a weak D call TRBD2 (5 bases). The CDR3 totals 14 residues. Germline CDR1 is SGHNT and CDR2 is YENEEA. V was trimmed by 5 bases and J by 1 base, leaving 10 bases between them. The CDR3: CASSGRGGTDTQYF. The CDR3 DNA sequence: TGTGCCAGCAGCGGCCGGGGAGGCACAGATACGCAGTATTTT.

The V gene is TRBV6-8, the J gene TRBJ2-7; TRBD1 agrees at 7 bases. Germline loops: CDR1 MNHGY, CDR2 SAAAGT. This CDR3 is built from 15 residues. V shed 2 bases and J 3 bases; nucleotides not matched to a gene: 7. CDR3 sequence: CASSYAAGGIYEQYF. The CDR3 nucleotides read TGTGCCAGCAGTTACGCGGCAGGGGGAATCTACGAGCAGTACTTC.

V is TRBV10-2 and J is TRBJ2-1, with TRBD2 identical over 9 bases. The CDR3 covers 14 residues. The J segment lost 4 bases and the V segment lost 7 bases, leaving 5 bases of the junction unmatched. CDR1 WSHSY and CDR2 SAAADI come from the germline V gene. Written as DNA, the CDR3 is TGCGCCAGCAAATTGGCGGGGGGGTACAATGAGCAGTTCTTC. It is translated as CASKLAGGYNEQFF.